This entry concerns a single T cell receptor (beta chain). This specimen comes from a study of blood T cell repertoires in COVID-19. About the research overall: Whether acute or convalescent, the COVID-19 samples came from the United States, Italy and Spain. PBMCs, B-cell-depleted T cells, or T cells were the source of the cDNA or gDNA that made up the material.

V trimming: 8 bases; J trimming: 2 bases; junction bases outside the gene matches: 7. The length of the CDR3 is 15 residues. Germline CDR1 SNHLY, CDR2 FYNNEI. Allocation to cohorts depended on clinical history reported by the participants. Per the original methods: Amplification of reference gene primers was used by the study to estimate nucleated cell counts. Profiling relied on immunoSEQ multiplex PCR, and the TCRdb table lists in-frame clones only, not all of them. D and trimming come from the DNA, and the V and J calls and clone size come from that table. This table has around 300,000 clones, over 85% appearing once.

The origin of this receptor is a woman between 55 and 75 years old who had recovered from COVID-19. The rearrangement uses TRBV2 and TRBJ2-1; 9 bases line up with TRBD1. Sequencing was done on a sample of PBMCs or T cells enriched from blood (not recorded which). In DNA form, the CDR3 reads TGTGCCAGCGATAACAGGGGGCTCCCCTACAATGAGCAGTTCTTC. The encoded protein is CASDNRGLPYNEQFF.